Reported below is one T cell receptor (beta chain). The antigen remains unidentified. The source of the sample is a study of T cells in Graves' hyperthyroidism and ophthalmopathy. Findings of the study overall: Blood samples included most of the expanded thyroid clonotypes exceeding 0.001.

RNA transcripts gave rise to amplified TCR beta CDR3 regions. Researchers ran a first-round RT-PCR on the TCR CDR3 using the HTBI primer set. One entry per CDR3 protein, called by TCRdb with MiXCR from the multiplex PCR reads. The table lists around 60,000 distinct CDR3 sequences, 49% of them singletons. The sequence came from a young woman with Graves' ophthalmopathy. Sequencing used blood.

CDR3 nucleotide sequence: TGCAGCGTCCTGGACGGGGTCTCGCCCACCGGGGAGCTGTTTTTT. Translating gives CSVLDGVSPTGELFF. The chain combines TRBV29-1 with TRBJ2-2, with D possibly TRBD2 on 5 matching bases. Germline CDR1 is SQVTM and CDR2 is ANQGSEA. V shed 6 bases and J shed 4 bases, with 18 bases lying between them. CDR3 size: 15 residues.